One TCR beta chain is described in this entry. This sample stems from a study of PD-L1 blockade in urothelial cancer. Profiled with immunoSEQ multiplex PCR; TCRdb holds only in-frame clones, not every one. This table has around 130,000 clones, about four fifths appearing once. The CDR3 sequence is 13 residues long. Germline V gene sequence: CDR1 LNHDA, CDR2 SQIVND (reference sequence). Trimming shortened V by 9 bases and J by 6 bases, and 18 bases separated the two germline ends. Time point specified: pretreatment peripheral blood. The TCR was taken from a man aged 50 to 60 with urothelial cancer. V gene TRBV19 combines with J gene TRBJ2-7, with unresolved D. The material sequenced was PBMCs, taken around atezolizumab (anti-PD-L1) treatment. This CDR3 is CASQGSRVSEQYF. DNA of the CDR3: TGTGCCAGCCAAGGTAGTCGGGTCAGCGAGCAGTACTTC.